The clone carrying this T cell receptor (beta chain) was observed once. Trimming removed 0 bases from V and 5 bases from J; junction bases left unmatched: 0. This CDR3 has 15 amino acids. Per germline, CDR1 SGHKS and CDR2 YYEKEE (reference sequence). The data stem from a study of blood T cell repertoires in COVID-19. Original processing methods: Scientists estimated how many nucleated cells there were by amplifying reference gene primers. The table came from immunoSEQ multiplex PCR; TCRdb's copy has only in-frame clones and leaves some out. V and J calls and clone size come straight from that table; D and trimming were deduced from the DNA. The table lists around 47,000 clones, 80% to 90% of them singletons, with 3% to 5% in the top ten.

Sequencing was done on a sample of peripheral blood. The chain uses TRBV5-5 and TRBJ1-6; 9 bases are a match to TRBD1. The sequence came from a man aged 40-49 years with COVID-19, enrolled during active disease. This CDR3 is CASSLGTGDNSPLHF. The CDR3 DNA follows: TGTGCCAGCAGCTTGGGGACAGGGGATAATTCACCCCTCCACTTT.